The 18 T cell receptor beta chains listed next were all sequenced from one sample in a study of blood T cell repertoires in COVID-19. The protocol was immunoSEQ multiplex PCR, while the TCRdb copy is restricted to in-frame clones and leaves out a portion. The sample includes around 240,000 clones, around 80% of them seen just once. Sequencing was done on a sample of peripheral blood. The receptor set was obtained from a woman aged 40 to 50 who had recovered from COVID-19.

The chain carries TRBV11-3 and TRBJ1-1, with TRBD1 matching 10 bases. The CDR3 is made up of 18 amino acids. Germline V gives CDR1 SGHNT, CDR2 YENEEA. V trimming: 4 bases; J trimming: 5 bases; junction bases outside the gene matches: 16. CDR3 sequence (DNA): TGTGCCAGCAGCTCCGGGAGAGACCCTGACAGGGGGCATACTGAAGCTTTCTTT. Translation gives CASSSGRDPDRGHTEAFF.

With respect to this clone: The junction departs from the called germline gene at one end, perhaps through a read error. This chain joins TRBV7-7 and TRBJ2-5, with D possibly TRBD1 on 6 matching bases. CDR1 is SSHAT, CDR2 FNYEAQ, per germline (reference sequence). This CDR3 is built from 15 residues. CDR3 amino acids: CASSLAHRVGETQYF. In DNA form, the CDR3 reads TGTGCTAGCAGCTTAGCGCACAGGGTCGGGGAGACCCAGTACTTC.

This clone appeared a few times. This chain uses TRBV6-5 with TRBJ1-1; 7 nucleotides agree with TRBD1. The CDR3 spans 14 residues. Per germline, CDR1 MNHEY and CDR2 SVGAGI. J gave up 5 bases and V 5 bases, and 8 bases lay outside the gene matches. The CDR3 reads CASSKPGGLTEAFF. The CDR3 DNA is TGTGCCAGCAGTAAACCAGGGGGATTGACTGAAGCTTTCTTT.

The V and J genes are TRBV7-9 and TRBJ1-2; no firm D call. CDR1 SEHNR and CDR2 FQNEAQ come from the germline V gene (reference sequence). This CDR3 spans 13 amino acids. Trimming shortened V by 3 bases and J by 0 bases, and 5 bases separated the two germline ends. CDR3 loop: CASSFGSNYGYTF. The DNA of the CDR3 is TGTGCCAGCAGCTTCGGTTCTAACTATGGCTACACCTTC.

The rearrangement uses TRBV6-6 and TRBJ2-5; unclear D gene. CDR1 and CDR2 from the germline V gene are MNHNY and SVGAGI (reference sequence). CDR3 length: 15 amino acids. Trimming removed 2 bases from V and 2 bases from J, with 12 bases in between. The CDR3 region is CASSYPGAGQETQYF. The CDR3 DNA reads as TGTGCCAGCAGTTACCCAGGCGCCGGTCAAGAGACCCAGTACTTC.

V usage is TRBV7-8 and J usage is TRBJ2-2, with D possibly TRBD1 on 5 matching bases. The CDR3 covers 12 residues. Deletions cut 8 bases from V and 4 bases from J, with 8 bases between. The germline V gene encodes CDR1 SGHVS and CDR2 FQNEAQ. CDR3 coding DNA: TGTGCCAGCCACAGGAGCACCGGGGAGCTGTTTTTT. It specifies CASHRSTGELFF.

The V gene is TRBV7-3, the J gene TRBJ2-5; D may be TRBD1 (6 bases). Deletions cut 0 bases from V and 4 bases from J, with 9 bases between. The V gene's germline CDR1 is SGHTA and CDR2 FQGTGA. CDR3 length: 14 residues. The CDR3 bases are TGTGCCAGCAGCTTAACTGGGGGCGCAGAGACCCAGTACTTC. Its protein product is CASSLTGGAETQYF.

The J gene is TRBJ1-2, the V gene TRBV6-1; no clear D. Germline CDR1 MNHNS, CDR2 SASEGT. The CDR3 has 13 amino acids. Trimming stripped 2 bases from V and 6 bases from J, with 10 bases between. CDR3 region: CASSEPPSHGYTF. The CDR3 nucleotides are TGTGCCAGCAGTGAACCCCCCAGTCATGGCTACACCTTC.

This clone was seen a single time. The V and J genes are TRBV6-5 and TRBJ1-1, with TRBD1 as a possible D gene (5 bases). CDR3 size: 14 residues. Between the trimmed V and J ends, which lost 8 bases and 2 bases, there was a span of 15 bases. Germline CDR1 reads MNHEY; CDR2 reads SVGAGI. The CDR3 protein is CASSSLRGNTEAFF. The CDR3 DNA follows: TGTGCCAGCTCTTCACTTAGGGGAAACACTGAAGCTTTCTTT.

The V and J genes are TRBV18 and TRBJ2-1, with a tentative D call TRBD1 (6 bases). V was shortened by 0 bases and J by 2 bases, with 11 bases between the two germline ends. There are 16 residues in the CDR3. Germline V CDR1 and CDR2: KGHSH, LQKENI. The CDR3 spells CASSPPQQGPYNEQFF. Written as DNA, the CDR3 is TGTGCCAGCTCACCACCACAACAGGGACCCTACAATGAGCAGTTCTTC.

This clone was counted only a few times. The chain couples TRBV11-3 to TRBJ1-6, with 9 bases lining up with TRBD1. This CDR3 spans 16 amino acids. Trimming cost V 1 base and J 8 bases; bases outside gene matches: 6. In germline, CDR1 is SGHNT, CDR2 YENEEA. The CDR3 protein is CASSLGQGDVDSPLHF. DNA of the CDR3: TGTGCCAGCAGCTTAGGACAGGGGGACGTGGATTCACCCCTCCACTTT.

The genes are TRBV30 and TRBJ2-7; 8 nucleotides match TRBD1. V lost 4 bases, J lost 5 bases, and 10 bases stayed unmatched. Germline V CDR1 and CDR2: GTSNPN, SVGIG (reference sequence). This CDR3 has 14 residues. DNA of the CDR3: TGTGCCTGGAATCTCATTCAGGGGGCCGACGAGCAGTACTTC. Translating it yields CAWNLIQGADEQYF.

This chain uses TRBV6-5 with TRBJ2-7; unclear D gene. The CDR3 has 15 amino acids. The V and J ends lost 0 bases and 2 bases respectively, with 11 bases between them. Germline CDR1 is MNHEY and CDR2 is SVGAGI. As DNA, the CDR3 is TGTGCCAGCAGTTACTCAGAGTACCAAGCCTACGAGCAGTACTTC. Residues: CASSYSEYQAYEQYF.

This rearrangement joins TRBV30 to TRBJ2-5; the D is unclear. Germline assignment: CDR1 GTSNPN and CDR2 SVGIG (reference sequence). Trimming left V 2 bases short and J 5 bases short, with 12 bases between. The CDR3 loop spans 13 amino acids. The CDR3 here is CAWSRQAGETQYF. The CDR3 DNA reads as TGTGCCTGGAGTCGGCAAGCCGGGGAGACCCAGTACTTC.

DNA for the CDR3: TGCAGCGTTGAAGGGGGCGGCACAGATACGCAGTATTTT. Amino acid sequence: CSVEGGGTDTQYF. The V call is TRBV29-1, the J call TRBJ2-3; D might be TRBD1 (5 bases). V was clipped by 1 base and J by 1 base, with 6 bases between them. CDR3 length equals 13 residues. CDR1 is SQVTM, CDR2 ANQGSEA, per germline.

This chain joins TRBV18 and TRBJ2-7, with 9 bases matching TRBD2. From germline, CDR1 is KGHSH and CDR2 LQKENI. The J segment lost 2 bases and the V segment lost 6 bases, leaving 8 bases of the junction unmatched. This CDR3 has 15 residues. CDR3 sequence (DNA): TGTGCCAGCTCCCCCGGACTAGCGAGGACCTACGAGCAGTACTTC. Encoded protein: CASSPGLARTYEQYF.

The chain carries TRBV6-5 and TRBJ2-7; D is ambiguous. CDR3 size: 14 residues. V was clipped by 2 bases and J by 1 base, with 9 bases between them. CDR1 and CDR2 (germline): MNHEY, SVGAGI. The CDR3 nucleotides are TGTGCCAGCAGTTACGATCGGGTTTCCTACGAGCAGTACTTC. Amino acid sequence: CASSYDRVSYEQYF.

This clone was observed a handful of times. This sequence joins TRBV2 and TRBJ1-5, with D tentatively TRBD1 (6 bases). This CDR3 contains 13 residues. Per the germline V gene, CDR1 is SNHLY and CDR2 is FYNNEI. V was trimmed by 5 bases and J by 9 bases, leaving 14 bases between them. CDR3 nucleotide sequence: TGTGCCAGCAGTCTCGGCAGGGGTTTGCCCCAGCATTTT. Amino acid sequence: CASSLGRGLPQHF.